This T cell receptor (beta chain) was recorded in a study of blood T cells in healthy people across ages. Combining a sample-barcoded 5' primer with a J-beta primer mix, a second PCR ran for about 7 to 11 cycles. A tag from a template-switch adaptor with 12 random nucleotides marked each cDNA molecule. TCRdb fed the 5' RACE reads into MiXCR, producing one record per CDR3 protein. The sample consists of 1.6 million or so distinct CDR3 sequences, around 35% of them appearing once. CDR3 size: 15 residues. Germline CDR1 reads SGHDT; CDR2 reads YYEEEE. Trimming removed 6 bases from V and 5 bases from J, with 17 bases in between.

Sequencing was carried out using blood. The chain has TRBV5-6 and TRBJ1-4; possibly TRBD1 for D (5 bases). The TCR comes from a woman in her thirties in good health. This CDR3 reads CASISLGQRNEKLFF. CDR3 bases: TGTGCCAGCATAAGCCTTGGACAAAGGAATGAAAAACTGTTTTTT.